A single sample is the source of the 21 T cell receptor beta chains below, sequenced in a study of cytomegalovirus exposure and HLA in healthy donors. The PCR was carried out with 60 Vbeta primers and 13 Jbeta primers. Using immunoSEQ multiplex PCR, the repertoire was profiled, and TCRdb retains in-frame clones only, with some absent. The sample consists of more than 95,000 clones, around 74% of them appearing once. Sequencing was carried out using PBMCs. The source of these receptors is a woman in her forties or fifties in good health and CMV-seropositive.

The chain joins TRBV19 to TRBJ2-3; D is unclear. There are 13 residues in the CDR3. Germline V gene lookup returns CDR1 LNHDA and CDR2 SQIVND (reference sequence). V lost 7 bases and J lost 1, with 9 bases in between. The DNA of the CDR3 is TGTGCCAGTAAAACGCAGGGCACAGATACGCAGTATTTT. Translated: CASKTQGTDTQYF.

The genes are TRBV5-1 and TRBJ1-1; 7 bases match TRBD1. CDR1 is SGHRS and CDR2 is YFSETQ in the germline V gene. With V trimmed by 0 bases and J by 0 bases, 8 bases remained unmatched. The CDR3 sequence is 17 residues long. The CDR3 region is CASSLGTGRTMNTEAFF. CDR3 in DNA: TGCGCCAGCAGCTTGGGGACAGGCCGAACAATGAACACTGAAGCTTTCTTT.

This clone was found a few times. This chain uses TRBV4-1 with TRBJ1-2, with TRBD1 matching 7 bases. Per the germline V gene, CDR1 is MGHRA and CDR2 is YSYEKL. This CDR3 spans 16 amino acids. The V gene end was trimmed by 7 bases and the J gene end by 1 base; junction bases not matched to a gene: 12. CDR3 amino acids: CASTLSLTGVNYGYTF. For the CDR3, the DNA is TGCGCCAGCACCCTTTCATTAACAGGGGTTAACTATGGCTACACCTTC.

V usage is TRBV11-3 and J usage is TRBJ2-5; D is unresolved. V was shortened by 5 bases and J by 0 bases, with 13 bases between the two germline ends. Looked up from germline, CDR1 is SGHNT and CDR2 is YENEEA. This CDR3 region has 15 residues. This chain's CDR3 is CASSPSYLHQETQYF. CDR3 coding DNA: TGTGCCAGCAGCCCATCCTATTTACACCAAGAGACCCAGTACTTC.

The chain uses TRBV19 and TRBJ2-5; possible D gene TRBD1, 6 bases. Germline lookup yields CDR1 LNHDA and CDR2 SQIVND (reference sequence). This CDR3 is 15 amino acids long. V lost 1 base, J lost 4 bases, and 13 bases lay in between. The DNA for the CDR3 is TGTGCCAGTAGTATAGGGGGGCTATCTAGAGAGACCCAGTACTTC. This translates into CASSIGGLSRETQYF.

The chain links TRBV11-2 to TRBJ1-4, with unresolved D. Germline CDR1 and CDR2: SGHAT and FQNNGV. The CDR3 is made up of 15 amino acids. V dropped 1 base and J dropped 8 bases, with 14 bases sitting between them. The CDR3 DNA sequence: TGTGCCAGCAGCTTAGCGTCGGCCCCGAGGGAAAAACTGTTTTTT. This gives the protein CASSLASAPREKLFF.

This clone was recorded a few times. V gene TRBV9 combines with J gene TRBJ2-2, with TRBD2 matching 11 bases. Germline assignment: CDR1 SGDLS and CDR2 YYNGEE. CDR3 length: 15 residues. Trimming took 0 bases from V and 5 from J; bases not matched to a gene: 0. In DNA form, the CDR3 reads TGTGCCAGCAGCGTAGTAGCGGGGGGGACCGGGGAGCTGTTTTTT. It specifies CASSVVAGGTGELFF.

This chain joins TRBV7-6 and TRBJ2-1; D remains unclear. The CDR3 spans 11 residues. Germline CDR1 is SGHVS and CDR2 is FNYEAQ. The V and J ends lost 4 bases and 6 bases respectively, with 4 bases between them. CDR3 DNA sequence: TGTGCCAGCAGCTCCCTCAATGAGCAGTTCTTC. Translated: CASSSLNEQFF.

V and J are TRBV5-1 and TRBJ2-5; D remains ambiguous. V was shortened by 0 bases and J by 5 bases, with 5 bases between the two germline ends. Germline CDR1 reads SGHRS; CDR2 reads YFSETQ. CDR3 length equals 12 residues. CDR3 bases: TGCGCCAGCAGCTTGGACTCGGAGACCCAGTACTTC. Protein: CASSLDSETQYF.

This clone was observed a few times. This rearrangement joins TRBV23-1 to TRBJ2-1; 8 bases align to TRBD1. TRBV23-1 is recorded as an ORF, its role being uncertain. Trimming at V came to 2 bases and at J to 6 bases, leaving 6 bases not matched to a gene. The CDR3 consists of 15 residues. The CDR3 DNA reads TGCGCCAGCAGTCAAAAGGACAGGGTAAGCAATGAGCAGTTCTTC. Its translation is CASSQKDRVSNEQFF.

V is TRBV11-2 and J is TRBJ1-4; weak D call: TRBD1 (6 bases). V gave up 2 bases and J gave up 3 bases, with 13 bases separating them. Germline V gives CDR1 SGHAT, CDR2 FQNNGV. The CDR3 has 16 amino acids. CDR3 sequence reads: CASSLRGARANEKLFF. In DNA, the CDR3 is TGTGCCAGCAGCTTACGGGGGGCGAGAGCTAATGAAAAACTGTTTTTT.

In this sample, this clone turned up a few times. The chain has TRBV9 and TRBJ1-5, with D perhaps matching TRBD1 (6 bases). Germline V gene lookup returns CDR1 SGDLS and CDR2 YYNGEE. The CDR3 is 16 residues long. V gave up 0 bases and J gave up 3 bases, with 13 bases separating them. This CDR3 reads CASSVGAGANNQPQHF. CDR3 coding DNA: TGTGCCAGCAGCGTAGGGGCAGGGGCCAACAATCAGCCCCAGCATTTT.

The sample holds a few counts of this clone. The rearrangement uses TRBV7-9 and TRBJ2-1; 9 bases align to TRBD1. The CDR3 is 15 amino acids. CDR1 and CDR2 from the germline V gene are SEHNR and FQNEAQ (reference sequence). J gave up 7 bases and V 3 bases, and 7 bases lay outside the gene matches. The CDR3 DNA reads TGTGCCAGCAGCTTTCGGGGACAGGGTCGGAATGAGCAGTTCTTC. It translates to CASSFRGQGRNEQFF.

The chain carries TRBV9 and TRBJ2-7, with 8 bases lining up with TRBD2. Germline CDR1 is SGDLS and CDR2 is YYNGEE. The CDR3 has 16 amino acids. V trimming: 4 bases; J trimming: 1 base; junction bases outside the gene matches: 10. CDR3 region: CASSNTGGVGSYEQYF. The CDR3 DNA is TGTGCCAGCAGCAATACGGGGGGGGTGGGTTCCTACGAGCAGTACTTC.

The chain combines TRBV10-2 with TRBJ1-5; D gene uncertain. V was cut by 6 bases and J by 3 bases, with 9 bases left in between. This CDR3 has 13 residues. Germline V gives CDR1 WSHSY, CDR2 SAAADI. The DNA of the CDR3 is TGCGCCAGCAGATTACTAGACAATCAGCCCCAGCATTTT. It is translated as CASRLLDNQPQHF.

V is TRBV4-2 and J is TRBJ2-1; 13 positions match TRBD2. V shed 4 bases and J 6 bases; nucleotides not matched to a gene: 6. The CDR3 is made up of 16 amino acids. The germline V gene has CDR1 LGHNA and CDR2 YNFKEQ. CDR3 region: CASSRPTSGGANEQFF. Here the CDR3 DNA reads TGTGCCAGCAGCCGCCCCACTAGCGGGGGGGCCAATGAGCAGTTCTTC.

V usage is TRBV5-1 and J usage is TRBJ2-3, with D maybe TRBD2 (5 bases). This CDR3 is built from 16 residues. Trimming removed 4 bases at V and 0 bases at J, with 15 bases between. Germline CDR1 and CDR2: SGHRS and YFSETQ. CDR3 coding DNA: TGCGCCAGCAGCCGGTCCCCCGGGGTGAGCACAGATACGCAGTATTTT. This encodes CASSRSPGVSTDTQYF.

The chain recombines TRBV13 with TRBJ2-3; 9 nucleotides agree with TRBD2. The CDR3 has 17 amino acids. In germline, CDR1 is PRHDT, CDR2 FYEKMQ (reference sequence). Trimming cost V 0 bases and J 6 bases; bases outside gene matches: 10. CDR3 nucleotide sequence: TGTGCCAGCAGCTTAGGAACCGAGAGGCTAGCGGGGGATACGCAGTATTTT. Residues: CASSLGTERLAGDTQYF.

V is TRBV19 and J is TRBJ1-2, with TRBD1 matching over 8 bases. Germline V lookup: CDR1 LNHDA, CDR2 SQIVND (reference sequence). J lost 4 bases, V lost 10 bases, and 11 bases had no gene match. This CDR3 region has 14 residues. The CDR3 bases are TGTGCCACCTATCCAGGGGGCGCCGGCTATGGCTACACCTTC. It encodes CATYPGGAGYGYTF.

The genes are TRBV27 and TRBJ1-2, with unresolved D. The germline V gene has CDR1 MNHEY and CDR2 SMNVEV (reference sequence). The CDR3 has 13 residues. Trimming pared 4 bases from V and 4 bases from J, leaving 10 bases between. Written as DNA, the CDR3 is TGTGCCAGCAGTTCTGGTCGGTTCTATGGCTACACCTTC. Translation gives CASSSGRFYGYTF.

The chain couples TRBV2 to TRBJ1-5; 8 nucleotides align to TRBD1. CDR1 and CDR2 from the germline V gene are SNHLY and FYNNEI. Germline trimming cut 8 bases from V and 5 bases from J; bases unmatched to any gene: 8. This CDR3 contains 14 residues. The CDR3 DNA is TGTGCCAGCTGCAGTCAGGGGGCCCATCAGCCCCAGCATTTT. This translates into CASCSQGAHQPQHF.